The following is a T cell receptor (beta chain) sequence with its context. The PCR used 60 Vbeta and 13 Jbeta primers. The method was immunoSEQ multiplex PCR; TCRdb's version includes in-frame clones alone and lacks a portion of them. Among roughly 110,000 clones listed, around 75% were seen once. The data belong to a study of cytomegalovirus exposure and HLA in healthy donors. The trim removed 3 bases at V and 3 bases at J, leaving 10 bases unmatched. Germline V lookup: CDR1 SNHLY, CDR2 FYNNEI. This CDR3 comprises 18 residues. The chain employs TRBV2 and TRBJ2-3; 12 bases are shared with TRBD2. Sequencing was carried out using PBMCs. This receptor was identified in a female donor in good health and CMV-seronegative. The CDR3 is CASSDRLAGGVGTDTQYF. CDR3 sequence (DNA): TGTGCCAGCAGTGATCGGCTAGCGGGAGGGGTAGGGACAGATACGCAGTATTTT.